This T cell receptor (beta chain) is drawn from a study of blood T cell repertoires in COVID-19 (dated by TCRdb to the early 2020s). Study-wide context: The collaborator samples originated in the United States, Italy and Spain and spanned the acute and convalescent phases of COVID-19. The material from the prospective study consisted of cDNA or gDNA derived from T cells, B-cell-depleted T cells, or PBMCs. Subjects who had been exposed to COVID-19, were actively infected with it, or had recovered from it provided the deeply sampled blood TCRbeta repertoires that made up the dataset. The repertoires were released in a freely available public database meant as a resource for research on the immune response to SARS-CoV-2. Samples were obtained from the ongoing ImmuneRACE study (first 160 participants) and from some 1,200 subjects provided by 6 global collaborators. The sample metadata nearly always contained a de-identified subject ID, COVID-19 status, age in years and sex. Where HLA class I and class II types were available, the types were taken from metadata supplied by the sample provider, not from assay-based typing. Beyond this particular receptor, the publication reports: The quantity of clinical and demographic metadata differed by source and by participant and was supplied without curation.

Regarding this clone: This clone's antigen is unknown. Per-base quality was not reported, and no clone a single base away is much larger than it.

Whole blood was collected in K2EDTA tubes by collaborating institutions according to the institutions' own protocols. For TCRbeta analysis, collaborator samples were shipped as frozen whole blood, as isolated PBMCs, or as DNA extracted from either sample type. Spanning cysteine to phenylalanine, the CDR3 consists of 15 amino acids. Of the read, only the CDR3 DNA is kept; its 45 bases are in frame from base 1. CDR1 and CDR2, per the germline V gene, are SNHLY and FYNNEI. At the junction V is shortened by 6 bases and J by 2 bases; bases outside the gene matches: 7. TCRbeta CDR3 regions were amplified from genomic DNA by means of the immunoSEQ Assay, a bias-controlled multiplex PCR. Under the source paper's analysis protocol: The number of nucleated cells in each sample was estimated from the amplification of reference gene primers within the assay. Sequence reads were collapsed and filtered to measure the absolute abundance of every unique TCRbeta CDR3 rearrangement. For each sample, productive Simpson clonality was calculated by taking the square root of Simpson's diversity index across productive rearrangements. The immuneACCESS repertoire file appears here via TCRdb, limited to in-frame rearrangements. These files lack a portion of the clones; in checked studies, under half of the deficit traces to unresolved V genes, and the cause of the others is not known. Clone size and V and J calls were adopted from that table, with D and trimming inferred from the DNA. This sample has 100,000 to 120,000 clones in its table, and 75% to 80% of those were observed once. The top ten clonotypes cover about a sixth of the sample.

The sequence is built from TRBV2 and TRBJ2-7, with TRBD1 matching 10 junction bases. This receptor was taken from a woman at least 80 years old with active or convalescent COVID-19. Sequenced sample: peripheral blood. This receptor carries the CDR3 CASSLGTGETYEQYF. In nucleotides, the sequence is TGTGCCAGCAGCTTAGGGACAGGGGAAACCTACGAGCAGTACTTC.